The 30 T cell receptor beta chains reported below all come from one sample, sequenced in a study of lymphopenia after photon versus proton radiotherapy (dated by TCRdb to 2018 to 2020). The library came from the immunoSEQ multiplex PCR assay. As stored in TCRdb, this immuneACCESS dataset retains in-frame rearrangements with V and J assigned. A fraction of the clones does not appear; measured against another copy, unresolved V genes explain less than half of the discrepancy, and the remainder lacks a known reason. The sample yields 15,000 or so clones; roughly nine tenths were counted once. The ten most abundant clones make up about 50% of the sample. The sample here was peripheral blood, taken from a patient treated with proton-based radiotherapy. The receptors stem from a woman aged 55-70 years with cholangiocarcinoma. Some clones in this sample may be carry-over from other donors' samples.

The chain carries TRBV7-2 and TRBJ1-1; no clear D gene. The CDR3 has 11 residues. The ends were cut back, 5 bases at V and 7 bases at J, with 8 bases in the middle. CDR1 and CDR2 (germline): SGHTA, FQGNSA. CDR3 nucleotide sequence: TGTGCCAGCAGCGCCCTTAATGAAGCTTTCTTT. Translating gives CASSALNEAFF.

The gene calls are TRBV20-1 and TRBJ2-1; no clear D. Trimming cost V 5 bases and J 6 bases, with 8 bases left between them. The CDR3 is 11 residues long. Germline V gives CDR1 DFQATT, CDR2 SNEGSKA (reference sequence). The CDR3 protein is CSAHDTNEQFF. The CDR3 DNA reads TGCAGTGCTCACGACACCAATGAGCAGTTCTTC.

This chain joins TRBV7-2 and TRBJ2-7; 14 nucleotides align to TRBD2. Germline CDR1 and CDR2: SGHTA and FQGNSA. The CDR3 has 17 amino acids. Germline trimming cut 5 bases from V and 1 base from J; bases unmatched to any gene: 7. This CDR3 is CASSPGTSGSWSYEQYF. The CDR3 nucleotides are TGTGCCAGCAGCCCGGGGACTAGCGGGAGTTGGTCCTACGAGCAGTACTTC.

The rearrangement uses TRBV18 and TRBJ2-1; D perhaps matches TRBD2 (5 bases). Germline V gene sequence: CDR1 KGHSH, CDR2 LQKENI. CDR3 size: 14 residues. With 3 bases removed from V and 6 bases from J, the gap between germline ends came to 12 bases. DNA for the CDR3: TGTGCCAGCTCACCCCGGACTTACCTCAATGAGCAGTTCTTC. Residues: CASSPRTYLNEQFF.

The chain uses TRBV5-5 and TRBJ1-1; TRBD1 might be the D (6 bases). Trimming stripped 0 bases from V and 3 bases from J, with 9 bases between. This CDR3 is 14 amino acids long. CDR1 SGHKS and CDR2 YYEKEE come from the germline V gene (reference sequence). This CDR3 is CASSLAGTHTEAFF. In DNA form, the CDR3 reads TGTGCCAGCAGCTTGGCCGGGACACACACTGAAGCTTTCTTT. Using reference TRBV5-5 and TRBJ1-1 for the parts outside the CDR3, the full variable domain is DAGVTQSPTHLIKTRGQQVTLRCSPISGHKSVSWYQQVLGQGPQFIFQYYEKEERGRGNFPDRFSARQFPNYSSELNVNALLLGDSALYLCASSLAGTHTEAFFGQGTRLTVV.

This clone was found once. The V call is TRBV19, the J call TRBJ1-4; D possibly corresponds to TRBD1 (5 bases). Germline-derived CDR1 and CDR2 are LNHDA and SQIVND (reference sequence). The germline V and J ends were trimmed by 3 bases and 0 bases, with 8 bases remaining between them. CDR3 length: 15 residues. CDR3 sequence (DNA): TGTGCCAGTAGTATGGGGGGAGCAACTAATGAAAAACTGTTTTTT. The encoded protein is CASSMGGATNEKLFF.

The genes are TRBV9 and TRBJ1-1; D not certain. CDR3 size: 12 residues. V lost 7 bases to trimming and J lost 1 base, with 8 bases between them. CDR1 SGDLS and CDR2 YYNGEE come from the germline V gene. CDR3 DNA: TGTGCCAGCTCGCGGGAGAACACTGAAGCTTTCTTT. Its translation is CASSRENTEAFF.

This sequence joins TRBV9 and TRBJ2-7, with 9 bases lining up with TRBD1. The germline CDR1 and CDR2 sequences are SGDLS and YYNGEE. The V segment lost 5 bases and the J segment 4 bases; nucleotides outside the gene matches: 4. The CDR3 extends over 13 amino acids. The CDR3: CASSSQGAYEQYF. The CDR3, as DNA: TGTGCCAGCAGTTCACAGGGGGCATACGAGCAGTACTTC.

The rearrangement joins TRBV14 to TRBJ2-3, with TRBD2 as a possible D gene (6 bases). Germline assignment: CDR1 SGHDN and CDR2 FVKESK. The CDR3 runs to 14 residues. V lost 4 bases, J lost 2 bases, and 10 bases lay in between. CDR3 protein: CASSRGTHTDTQYF. The CDR3 region has the DNA TGTGCCAGCAGCCGCGGGACTCACACAGATACGCAGTATTTT.

This sequence joins TRBV10-1 and TRBJ2-1; 7 bases map to TRBD2. V trimming: 9 bases; J trimming: 4 bases; junction bases outside the gene matches: 15. Germline CDR1 WNHNN, CDR2 SYGVQD (reference sequence). The CDR3 spans 16 residues. CDR3 nucleotides: TGCGCCAGGCCCCTAGCGGTGCTTGGGGTATACAATGAGCAGTTCTTC. This codes for CARPLAVLGVYNEQFF.

The chain recombines TRBV9 with TRBJ1-2, with 7 bases aligning to TRBD1. This CDR3 spans 13 amino acids. The V gene's germline CDR1 is SGDLS and CDR2 YYNGEE. The V and J ends lost 0 bases and 8 bases, in that order; junction bases with no gene match: 4. Written as DNA, the CDR3 is TGTGCCAGCAGCGTAGGACAGGGCGGCGGCTACACCTTC. Residues: CASSVGQGGGYTF.

The CDR3 loop is CASGLVGLAGGYEQFF. CDR3 DNA sequence: TGTGCTAGTGGTTTGGTCGGACTAGCGGGGGGTTATGAGCAGTTCTTC. The chain carries TRBV12-5 and TRBJ2-1, with 14 bases identical to TRBD2. The CDR3 has 16 amino acids. Germline V gene lookup returns CDR1 LGHNT and CDR2 FRNRAP. V lost 0 bases to trimming and J lost 8 bases; unmatched junction nucleotides: 3.

The gene calls are TRBV5-1 and TRBJ1-1; D is possibly TRBD1 (5 bases). The CDR3 length is 14 residues. The V and J ends lost 4 bases and 4 bases respectively, with 14 bases between them. The germline V gene encodes CDR1 SGHRS and CDR2 YFSETQ. CDR3 DNA sequence: TGCGCCAGCAGCCTAGAGGGACGGAGCACTGAAGCTTTCTTT. Translation gives CASSLEGRSTEAFF.

J is TRBJ1-5 and V is TRBV6-5; D uncertain. The CDR3 runs 13 residues. The ends were cut back, 0 bases at V and 3 bases at J, with 3 bases in the middle. Looked up from germline, CDR1 is MNHEY and CDR2 is SVGAGI. The CDR3 spells CASSYSDNQPQHF. For the CDR3, the DNA is TGTGCCAGCAGTTACTCGGACAATCAGCCCCAGCATTTT.

The chain couples TRBV4-3 to TRBJ2-3, with 14 bases fitting TRBD2. Germline assignment: CDR1 LGHNA and CDR2 YSLEER. The CDR3 has 16 amino acids. With 0 bases clipped from V and 4 bases from J, the junction kept 0 bases outside the gene matches. The DNA for the CDR3 is TGCGCCAGCAGCCAAGAGGGACTAGCGGGGGCAGATACGCAGTATTTT. This sequence encodes CASSQEGLAGADTQYF.

Here the CDR3 reads CASSLGSGSYNEQFF. Here the CDR3 DNA reads TGTGCCAGCAGCTTAGGCAGCGGGAGCTACAATGAGCAGTTCTTC. This chain joins TRBV11-2 and TRBJ2-1; the match to TRBD2 covers 8 bases. V was pared by 1 base and J by 3 bases, with 2 bases of the junction left unmatched. The CDR3 runs to 15 residues. CDR1 SGHAT and CDR2 FQNNGV come from the germline V gene.

The chain has TRBV27 and TRBJ1-6, with 8 nucleotides matching TRBD1. V dropped 5 bases and J dropped 16; count of bases not matched to a gene: 7. Per the germline V gene, CDR1 is MNHEY and CDR2 is SMNVEV (reference sequence). The CDR3 totals 12 residues. DNA of the CDR3: TGTGCCAGCAGTCCCACAGGGGGTGGGCTCCACTTT. Translated: CASSPTGGGLHF.

The rearrangement uses TRBV11-2 and TRBJ1-1; D possibly corresponds to TRBD1 (6 bases). V was clipped by 9 bases and J by 2 bases, with 13 bases between them. CDR3 length: 13 residues. Germline assignment: CDR1 SGHAT and CDR2 FQNNGV. The CDR3 region has the DNA TGTGCCAGTCGTAGACAGGTTAACACTGAAGCTTTCTTT. This encodes CASRRQVNTEAFF.

This chain uses TRBV4-1 with TRBJ1-4; D unresolved. Trimming removed 1 base at V and 3 bases at J, with 6 bases between. The CDR3 is 14 residues long. The germline gives CDR1 MGHRA, CDR2 YSYEKL. This CDR3 reads CASSQGEANEKLFF. The CDR3 DNA is TGCGCCAGCAGCCAAGGGGAAGCTAATGAAAAACTGTTTTTT.

The chain is built from TRBV2 and TRBJ1-2; D perhaps matches TRBD1 (5 bases). V lost 8 bases to trimming and J lost 8 bases, with 12 bases between them. CDR1 SNHLY and CDR2 FYNNEI come from the germline V gene. The CDR3 covers 11 residues. The CDR3: CASFGGNGYTF. The CDR3 nucleotides read TGTGCCAGCTTTGGGGGTAACGGCTACACCTTC.

This chain joins TRBV7-8 and TRBJ1-1; tentative D call: TRBD1 (5 bases). CDR1 is SGHVS, CDR2 FQNEAQ, per germline. The CDR3 consists of 14 residues. The germline V and J ends were trimmed by 1 base and 3 bases, with 9 bases remaining between them. The CDR3 loop reads CASSLVSGDTEAFF. In DNA form, the CDR3 reads TGTGCCAGCAGCTTAGTATCGGGGGACACTGAAGCTTTCTTT.

The J gene is TRBJ2-1, the V gene TRBV4-2; D gene unclear. CDR3 size: 14 residues. Trimming left V 0 bases short and J 4 bases short, with 7 bases between. Germline-derived CDR1 and CDR2 are LGHNA and YNFKEQ. The CDR3 nucleotides read TGTGCCAGCAGCCAAGAGGGGATATACAATGAGCAGTTCTTC. It encodes CASSQEGIYNEQFF.

The chain combines TRBV7-6 with TRBJ1-1; weak D call: TRBD1 (5 bases). Trimming took off 4 bases at V and 2 bases at J, with 8 bases between the two ends. The CDR3 has 13 amino acids. In germline, CDR1 is SGHVS, CDR2 FNYEAQ. DNA for the CDR3: TGTGCCAGCAGCTCGGACATAAACACTGAAGCTTTCTTT. Translating it yields CASSSDINTEAFF.

The chain uses TRBV5-1 and TRBJ1-5, with 9 bases lining up with TRBD1. V trimming: 4 bases; J trimming: 7 bases; junction bases outside the gene matches: 9. The CDR3 sequence is 15 residues long. Germline V gene sequence: CDR1 SGHRS, CDR2 YFSETQ. The CDR3 sequence: CASSTGTGFNQPQHF. CDR3 coding DNA: TGCGCCAGCAGCACGGGGACAGGGTTTAACCAGCCCCAGCATTTT.

On this clone itself: An end of the junction differs from the germline gene, which may be a read error. This chain uses TRBV7-7 with TRBJ2-1; 13 bases fit TRBD2. CDR1 is SSHAT and CDR2 is FNYEAQ in the germline V gene (reference sequence). The CDR3 runs to 16 residues. The CDR3 region has the DNA TGTGCTAGCAGCTTAACTAGCGGGGGGGCCTTGAATGAGCAGTTCTTC. It yields the protein CASSLTSGGALNEQFF.

The rearrangement links TRBV27 to TRBJ1-2, with TRBD1 as a possible D gene (6 bases). Trimming left V 5 bases short and J 4 bases short, with 23 bases between. This CDR3 spans 17 amino acids. Germline V gene data show CDR1 as MNHEY and CDR2 as SMNVEV (reference sequence). The CDR3 is CASSHLLGQQFTYGYTF. In DNA, the CDR3 is TGTGCCAGCAGTCATCTCCTGGGACAACAATTCACCTATGGCTACACCTTC.

V usage is TRBV6-6 and J usage is TRBJ2-5; 8 nucleotides match TRBD2. The germline V gene has CDR1 MNHNY and CDR2 SVGAGI (reference sequence). CDR3 length equals 15 residues. V shed 0 bases and J 1 base; nucleotides not matched to a gene: 1. The chain's CDR3 is CASSYSSGGQETQYF. The CDR3 DNA reads TGTGCCAGCAGTTACTCGAGCGGGGGCCAAGAGACCCAGTACTTC.

The V call is TRBV2, the J call TRBJ2-5, with 7 bases that match TRBD2. The length of the CDR3 is 14 residues. The V gene's germline CDR1 is SNHLY and CDR2 FYNNEI. Trimming at V came to 7 bases and at J to 3 bases, leaving 8 bases not matched to a gene. CDR3 DNA: TGTGCCAGCAACTCCCTAGCGGCGGAAGAGACCCAGTACTTC. Translation: CASNSLAAEETQYF. The complete variable domain, with remaining parts taken from reference TRBV2 and TRBJ2-5, reads EPEVTQTPSHQVTQMGQEVILRCVPISNHLYFYWYRQILGQKVEFLVSFYNNEISEKSEIFDDQFSVERPDGSNFTLKIRSTKLEDSAMYFCASNSLAAEETQYFGPGTRLLVL.

Only a few counts were recorded for this clone. V gene TRBV30 combines with J gene TRBJ1-2; D might be TRBD1 (6 bases). The germline V gene encodes CDR1 GTSNPN and CDR2 SVGIG (reference sequence). This CDR3 is 11 amino acids long. V lost 3 bases to trimming and J lost 6 bases, with 8 bases between them. The CDR3 sequence: CAWRGGHGYTF. The DNA for the CDR3 is TGTGCCTGGAGGGGGGGCCATGGCTACACCTTC.

The CDR3 loop reads CASSLVFGSTDTQYF. The CDR3 DNA is TGTGCCAGCAGCTTAGTCTTCGGGAGCACAGATACGCAGTATTTT. The rearrangement links TRBV7-9 to TRBJ2-3; the D is unclear. The CDR3 covers 15 residues. The germline gives CDR1 SEHNR, CDR2 FQNEAQ (reference sequence). V shed 1 base and J shed 0 bases, with 8 bases lying between them.